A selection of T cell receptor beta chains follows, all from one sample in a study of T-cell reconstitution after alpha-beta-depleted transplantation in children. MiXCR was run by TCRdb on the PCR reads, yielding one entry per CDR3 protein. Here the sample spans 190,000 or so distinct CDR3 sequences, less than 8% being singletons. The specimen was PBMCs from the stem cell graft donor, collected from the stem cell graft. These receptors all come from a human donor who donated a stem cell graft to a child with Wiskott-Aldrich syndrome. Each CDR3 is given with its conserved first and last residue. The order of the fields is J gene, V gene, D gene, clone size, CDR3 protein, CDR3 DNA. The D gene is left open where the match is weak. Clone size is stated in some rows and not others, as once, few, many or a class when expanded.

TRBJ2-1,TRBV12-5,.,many,CASAPVSCNEQFF,TGTGCTAGTGCCCCCGTTAGCTGCAATGAGCAGTTCTTC
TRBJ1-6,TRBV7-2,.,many,CASSPQLRNGNSPLHF,TGTGCCAGCAGCCCACAGTTACGAAACGGGAATTCACCCCTCCACTTT
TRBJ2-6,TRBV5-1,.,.,CASSGRTASQFFSGANVLTF,TGCGCCAGCAGCGGGAGGACGGCTTCCCAGTTCTTCTCTGGGGCCAACGTCCTGACTTTC
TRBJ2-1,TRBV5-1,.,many,CASSSTGNSYNEQFF,TGCGCCAGCAGCTCCACAGGGAACTCCTACAATGAGCAGTTCTTC
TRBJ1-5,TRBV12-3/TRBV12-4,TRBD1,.,CASSLAPGGGQPQHF,TGTGCCAGCAGTTTAGCGCCAGGGGGAGGTCAGCCCCAGCATTTT
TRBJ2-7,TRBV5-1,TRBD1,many,CASSSGTGGLPYEQYF,TGCGCCAGCAGCTCGGGGACAGGGGGCCTTCCCTACGAGCAGTACTTC
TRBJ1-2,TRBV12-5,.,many,CASGYRASPNYGYTF,TGTGCTAGTGGCTACCGGGCCAGTCCCAACTATGGCTACACCTTC
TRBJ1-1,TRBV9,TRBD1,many,CASSVGAGGLNTEAFF,TGTGCCAGCAGCGTGGGGGCAGGGGGGTTGAACACTGAAGCTTTCTTT
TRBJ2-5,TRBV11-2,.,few,CASSASGGRPGGQYF,TGTGCCAGCAGCGCCTCAGGGGGTCGGCCCGGGGGCCAGTACTTC
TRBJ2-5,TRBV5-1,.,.,CASSQGREETQYF,TGCGCCAGCAGCCAGGGCAGAGAAGAGACCCAGTACTTC
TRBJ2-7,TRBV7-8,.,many,CASRFGGEQYF,TGTGCCAGCAGATTTGGGGGGGAGCAGTACTTC
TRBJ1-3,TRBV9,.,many,CASSSEATRVGNTIYF,TGTGCCAGCAGCTCGGAGGCCACCAGAGTTGGAAACACCATATATTTT
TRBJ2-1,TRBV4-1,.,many,CASSQDMGQGRGNEQFF,TGCGCCAGCAGCCAAGATATGGGGCAGGGCCGGGGCAATGAGCAGTTCTTC
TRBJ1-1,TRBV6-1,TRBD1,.,CASGGDSGYTEAFF,TGTGCCAGCGGAGGGGACAGCGGGTACACTGAAGCTTTCTTT
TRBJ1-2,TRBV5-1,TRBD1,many,CASSTGQGDGYTF,TGCGCCAGCAGCACCGGACAGGGAGACGGCTACACCTTC
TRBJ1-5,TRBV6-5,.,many,CASSSRGGNQPQHF,TGTGCCAGCAGCAGCAGGGGAGGCAATCAGCCCCAGCATTTT
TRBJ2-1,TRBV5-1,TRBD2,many,CASRPPGTPGGNEQFF,TGCGCCAGCAGGCCACCTGGGACACCGGGGGGGAATGAGCAGTTCTTC
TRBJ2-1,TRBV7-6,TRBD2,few,CASSPAGGGPYNEQFF,TGTGCCAGCAGCCCGGCGGGGGGAGGGCCCTACAATGAGCAGTTCTTC
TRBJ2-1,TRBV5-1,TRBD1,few,CASTGQGGDEQFF,TGCGCCAGCACAGGACAGGGGGGAGATGAGCAGTTCTTC
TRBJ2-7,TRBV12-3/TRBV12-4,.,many,CASSWGVGAAYEQYF,TGTGCCAGCAGTTGGGGTGTTGGTGCGGCCTACGAGCAGTACTTC
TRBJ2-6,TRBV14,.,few,CASSQFGRGSGANVLTF,TGTGCCAGCAGCCAGTTCGGGCGGGGCTCTGGGGCCAACGTCCTGACTTTC
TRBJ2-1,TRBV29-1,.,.,CSVGHNGQFF,TGCAGCGTTGGCCACAATGGGCAGTTCTTC
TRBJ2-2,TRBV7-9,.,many,CASSTLNGELFF,TGTGCCAGCAGCACCTTAAACGGGGAGCTGTTTTTT